This T cell receptor (beta chain) is from a study of T cell clones after liver transplantation. About the research overall: Post-transplant blood was tracked for graft-donor-reactive T cell clones identified in a pre-transplant mixed lymphocyte reaction.

The table came from immunoSEQ multiplex PCR; TCRdb's copy has only in-frame clones and leaves some out. The sample carries fewer than 85,000 clones, 80% recorded once. Points on this clone: What it binds is not known.

General observations from the study: In most of the 8 subjects, circulating graft-donor-reactive CD4 TCRbeta sequences fell significantly after transplant.

Per germline, CDR1 SGHDN and CDR2 FVKESK. The CDR3 is 13 amino acids. V dropped 4 bases and J dropped 4; count of bases not matched to a gene: 2. The sample in question was CD4+ T cells from blood, obtained 12 months after liver transplant. The chain couples TRBV14 to TRBJ2-3; 7 nucleotides match TRBD2. This receptor was taken from a human patient who received a liver transplant. The graft donor may have given rise to some T cells. CDR3 amino acids: CASSRGRADTQYF. CDR3 DNA: TGTGCCAGCAGCCGGGGGAGGGCAGATACGCAGTATTTT.